This T cell receptor beta chain appears in the sequencing data of a study of early T cells in non-severe SARS-CoV-2 infection. Study at large: Chains stayed unpaired after sequencing of bulk RNA from unsorted whole blood. Study outcomes and limitations: Anti-spike CD8 responses were favored in VDJdb matching, and private and CD4 specificities were missed.

V lost 5 bases and J lost 4; bases outside the gene matches: 7. The CDR3 length is 14 residues. CDR1 is MNHEY and CDR2 is SMNVEV in the germline V gene (reference sequence). Tagging with unique molecular identifiers was applied to individual cDNA molecules. TCRdb analysed the 5' RACE reads with MiXCR anew, one entry per CDR3 protein. Here the sample spans 65,000 to 95,000 distinct CDR3 sequences, 7.5% to 10% being singletons. This clonotype came up a few times. Its specificity is unknown. The clonotype originates from an adult who was a healthcare worker with PCR-confirmed SARS-CoV-2 infection or an uninfected control (not recorded which). Sequencing used whole blood. This chain connects TRBV27 to TRBJ1-2; TRBD1 aligns across 7 bases. The CDR3 here is CASSPQQGSYGYTF. The CDR3, as DNA: TGTGCCAGCAGTCCTCAACAGGGGAGCTATGGCTACACCTTC.